Below, one TCR beta chain is given with its context. This entry comes from a study of blood T cell repertoires in COVID-19. Study as a whole: PBMCs, B-cell-depleted T cells, or T cells were the source of the cDNA or gDNA that made up the material.

The CDR3 runs 16 residues. In germline, CDR1 is SGHTA, CDR2 FQGTGA. V was clipped by 5 bases and J by 3 bases; unmatched bases: 9. TCRdb's copy holds only in-frame clones and misses some; the assay was immunoSEQ multiplex PCR. The sample shows around 310,000 clones, around 92% of them seen only once. The genes are TRBV7-3 and TRBJ2-3; 9 bases map to TRBD1. The sample comprised PBMCs or T cells enriched from blood (not recorded which). This TCR was sampled from a woman in her 30s who had recovered from COVID-19. In nucleotides, the CDR3 is TGTGCCAGCAGCAATTCTTCCGGGACAGGGACAGATACGCAGTATTTT. Amino acids: CASSNSSGTGTDTQYF.